This TCR beta chain was observed in a study of T-cell memory formation after mild COVID-19. Background on the study: There were largely donor-specific TCR clusters.

This clonotype was picked up a small number of times. CDR3 length: 16 amino acids. V was shortened by 4 bases and J by 8 bases, with 20 bases between the two germline ends. From germline, CDR1 is SEHNR and CDR2 FQNEAQ (reference sequence). Sample barcodes and UMIs were carried by the TCR alpha and TCR beta cDNA libraries that 5'RACE generated with constant-segment primers. One entry per CDR3 protein, called by TCRdb with MiXCR from the 5' RACE reads. Of a few hundred thousand distinct CDR3 sequences in the sample, roughly 15% were seen once. The sequencing input was PBMCs or a T cell subset sorted from them (not recorded which). The receptor comes from a young man who had mild COVID-19 (a few samples of this study predate the infection). Cell type and time point are not known. This chain uses TRBV7-9 with TRBJ1-4; tentatively, D is TRBD1 (6 bases). The CDR3 DNA sequence: TGTGCCAGCAGCTCTGGCTTCAGCGAGGGGGGGGAAAAACTGTTTTTT. Its protein product is CASSSGFSEGGEKLFF.